Following are 6 T cell receptor beta chains from one sample sequenced in a study of blood T cell repertoires in COVID-19. TCRdb's copy holds only in-frame clones and misses some; the assay was immunoSEQ multiplex PCR. The sample consists of about 310,000 clones, around 87% of them appearing once. The sequencing input was peripheral blood. Every receptor here comes from a woman in her forties or fifties who had recovered from COVID-19.

The V gene is TRBV2, the J gene TRBJ1-3, with 9 positions matching TRBD1. Germline assignment: CDR1 SNHLY and CDR2 FYNNEI. This CDR3 is built from 14 residues. Trimming removed 7 bases from V and 7 bases from J; junction bases left unmatched: 8. DNA of the CDR3: TGTGCCAGCAACCCTGACAGGGGGGGCAACACCATATATTTT. Translating gives CASNPDRGGNTIYF. The whole variable domain, remainder taken from reference TRBV2 and TRBJ1-3, is EPEVTQTPSHQVTQMGQEVILRCVPISNHLYFYWYRQILGQKVEFLVSFYNNEISEKSEIFDDQFSVERPDGSNFTLKIRSTKLEDSAMYFCASNPDRGGNTIYFGEGSWLTVV.

V and J are TRBV19 and TRBJ1-6; 7 nucleotides match TRBD1. Germline CDR1 and CDR2: LNHDA and SQIVND (reference sequence). The trim removed 2 bases at V and 7 bases at J, leaving 5 bases unmatched. This CDR3 region has 15 residues. The DNA for the CDR3 is TGTGCCAGTAGTATACAGGGACAGTCAAATTCACCCCTCCACTTT. Translated: CASSIQGQSNSPLHF. The variable domain in full, completed from reference TRBV19 and TRBJ1-6, reads DGGITQSPKYLFRKEGQNVTLSCEQNLNHDAMYWYRQDPGQGLRLIYYSQIVNDFQKGDIAEGYSVSREKKESFPLTVTSAQKNPTAFYLCASSIQGQSNSPLHFGNGTRLTVT.

The chain recombines TRBV7-9 with TRBJ1-5; 8 nucleotides agree with TRBD1. Trimming at V came to 5 bases and at J to 0 bases, leaving 3 bases not matched to a gene. Germline V gives CDR1 SEHNR, CDR2 FQNEAQ (reference sequence). The CDR3 length is 15 residues. Here the CDR3 reads CASSTQGDSNQPQHF. The CDR3, as DNA: TGTGCCAGCAGCACACAGGGGGATAGCAATCAGCCCCAGCATTTT.

The chain employs TRBV2 and TRBJ2-2, with 10 bases matching TRBD2. V trimming: 8 bases; J trimming: 4 bases; junction bases outside the gene matches: 4. Germline V lookup: CDR1 SNHLY, CDR2 FYNNEI. The CDR3 consists of 14 residues. The DNA for the CDR3 is TGTGCCAGCTCGAGCGGGAGGGCCACCGGGGAGCTGTTTTTT. It yields the protein CASSSGRATGELFF.

This clone turned up a few times. The genes are TRBV19 and TRBJ2-4; 8 nucleotides match TRBD2. V lost 7 bases to trimming and J lost 7 bases; unmatched junction nucleotides: 9. From germline, CDR1 is LNHDA and CDR2 SQIVND (reference sequence). The CDR3 contains 14 residues. The CDR3 sequence: CASTLPGLGNIQYF. The DNA of the CDR3 is TGTGCCAGTACCCTACCGGGACTAGGTAACATTCAGTACTTC.

The V and J genes are TRBV27 and TRBJ1-5, with D unresolved. The V gene lost 5 bases and the J gene lost 4 bases, with 12 bases spanning the gap. The CDR3 is made up of 14 amino acids. Germline CDR1 reads MNHEY; CDR2 reads SMNVEV (reference sequence). The CDR3 nucleotides are TGTGCCAGCAGTCTAAACCGGGGAAATCAGCCCCAGCATTTT. It codes for CASSLNRGNQPQHF.